This T cell receptor beta chain was found in a study of Ad26.COV2.S vaccination and SARS-CoV-2 variants. Study-level findings and limits: The TCR breadth and depth analyses may have understated or missed part of the total T cell responses. Post-vaccination spike-specific CD8+ and CD4+ T cell responses reportedly had substantial breadth.

Using immunoSEQ multiplex PCR, the repertoire was profiled, and TCRdb retains in-frame clones only, with some absent. The profile shows 180,000 or so clones, 87% of them singletons. The CDR3 has 14 residues. Trimming took off 4 bases at V and 1 base at J, with 9 bases between the two ends. Germline CDR1 reads SGHNT; CDR2 reads YENEEA. Concerning this clone: Its antigen is not identified.

The chain couples TRBV11-3 to TRBJ2-3; D remains ambiguous. Sample: peripheral blood, taken after recovery from COVID-19. The sequence was obtained from a human donor who had recovered from COVID-19. CDR3 in DNA: TGTGCCAGCAGCTCCAATGGCGGCACAGATACGCAGTATTTT. Translating gives CASSSNGGTDTQYF.